This T cell receptor beta chain came from a study of CD8 T cells in ankylosing spondylitis. This clonotype was observed many times. The antigen is not known. Overall study findings and caveats: Significant enrichment of disease-linked clones was reportedly seen in matched ankylosing spondylitis synovial fluid. About 8 highly homologous variants made up a TCR beta motif, and this motif appeared characteristic of ankylosing spondylitis blood.

Preparation of TCR beta libraries was done by quantitative 5'-RACE with molecular barcodes. TCRdb ran MiXCR on the 5' RACE reads and lists one entry per CDR3 protein. The sample comprises under 400,000 distinct CDR3 sequences, approximately 10% of which are singletons, and 8% to 9.5% rests with the top ten. The CDR3 covers 15 residues. Germline V gene data show CDR1 as SGHRS and CDR2 as YFSETQ. Trimming at V came to 6 bases and at J to 3 bases, leaving 8 bases not matched to a gene. The chain couples TRBV5-1 to TRBJ2-5, with 10 bases fitting TRBD1. Specimen: blood, either unsorted or a sorted T cell fraction (not recorded which). This clonotype originated in a female donor with ankylosing spondylitis or in good health (not recorded which). The CDR3 loop is CASTPSGTGEETQYF. DNA for the CDR3: TGCGCCAGCACCCCCTCCGGGACAGGGGAAGAGACCCAGTACTTC.